This TCR beta chain was observed in a study of cytomegalovirus exposure and HLA in healthy donors (dated by TCRdb to about 2017). For context, the study as a whole: An earlier analysis of approximately 590 of the donors reported 250 to 300 Gb of sequence data and 117 million unique TCR beta sequences from 150 million to 200 million T cells. To decide whether each TCR beta V gene segment behaved as functional or pseudogenic, an earlier analysis of several hundred of the donors relied on high-throughput TCR beta sequencing. Donor age, sex, ethnicity and CMV serostatus were collected together with the repertoire data. A separate validation cohort of over 95 different subjects was used in addition to the approximately 610-subject first cohort. Of the 398 genotyped donors, around 81% fell in the genetic ancestry cluster associated with self-reported Caucasian donors. Across under 500 genotyped donors of the cohort, an average of about 240,000 unique TCR beta nucleotide sequences per donor were sequenced, and 15% to 20% of those sequences were non-productive. Several DR-DQ haplotypes were treated as single units for association and clustering because of strong linkage in the cohort. The study aimed to test whether signatures of past pathogen exposure could be identified by cataloging public T cell receptors. High-throughput TCR immunosequencing, statistical association of individual TCRs with disease status, and machine learning were combined to predict cytomegalovirus infection status. To study patterns of TCR occurrence, a later analysis re-analyzed previously published TCR beta repertoires from 666 donors and added high-resolution HLA genotyping. Typing coverage varied by locus: roughly 620-640 donors for A, B, C, DRB1 and DQB1; more than 500 for DQA1; approximately 570 for DPA1; fewer than 480 for DPB1. All discovery cohort repertoires had been generated on a single sequencing platform. Rather than using new phenotypic data, the later analysis identified candidate immune exposures from TCR beta sequences and from how often those sequences occurred across donors. The T cell repertoires of 700 or so subjects were profiled by immunosequencing and related to cytomegalovirus serostatus. HLA typing covered class I and class II loci at four-digit resolution. Genome-wide SNP genotypes for about three fifths of the roughly 670 donors were used in a later genetic analysis, which treated that subset as a discovery cohort. Roughly 300 gigabases of sequencing data and roughly 80 million unique TCR sequences made up an early release that covered approximately 620 HLA-typed donors.

General findings and caveats noted by the study authors: Specific HLA alleles were associated with roughly 16,000 TCR beta sequences at a false discovery rate of 0.05 in a later analysis. According to a later analysis, TCR association rates differed among HLA loci, with DRB1 alleles showing the most associated TCRs and HLA-C alleles showing the fewest. According to a later analysis, parvovirus B19, influenza, CMV and Epstein-Barr virus appeared linked to several top co-occurrence clusters. The authors suggested that the approach could potentially be extended to other disease states and immunological phenotypes. In a later analysis, most CMV-associated TCR beta chains were found to appear HLA-restricted, with HLA associations seemingly driven largely by CMV exposure. Presence/absence analyses assumed roughly uniform sequencing depth across donors, an assumption that may not hold. The 87-base-pair reads could not distinguish some IMGT-functional V segments, including TRBV6-2 and TRBV6-3, so those segments were excluded. Correlated functional status among segregating V segments might reflect linkage disequilibrium, but an unknown experimental factor could not be ruled out. A later genetic analysis associated a missense DCLRE1C variant with V-gene and J-gene trimming of TCR beta chains, and an independent cohort replicated the association. In an earlier analysis of about 600 of the donors, most TCR beta V segments appeared in productive rearrangements about 87% or about 30% of the time, broadly matching IMGT annotations. A total of about 150 TCR beta chains were listed by the study as associated with cytomegalovirus. When HLA alleles, especially DR and DQ, strongly co-occurred, TCR associations were difficult to assign to individual alleles. A later analysis found that HLA-associated TCR beta chains were more clonally expanded and had lower generation probabilities than equally common non-associated chains. Because HLA typing was unavailable for some donors at each locus, only the typed subset was used in association tests. A later genetic analysis reported fewer N-insertions in productive TCRs among donors in an Asian-associated ancestry cluster than the 666-donor mean. Immune exposure information for the cohort was limited to CMV serostatus. A further reported finding was that TCR beta sequences accurately predicted the HLA-A and HLA-B alleles for most subjects in the first cohort. While some public TCRs were present in many individuals, most TCR sequences turned up only very rarely across donors. Three of the identified cytomegalovirus-associated TCR beta chains were confirmed in vitro to be specific for cytomegalovirus antigens. The classifier was reported to diagnose cytomegalovirus status with high specificity and sensitivity in both the original and validation cohorts. A group of highly shared sequence variants was considered likely to be a technical artifact of the sequencing pipeline. Only TCR beta chains were sequenced in this cohort, and the absence of alpha or paired-chain data limited detectable features. Because counts were too low, seventeen rarely observed V segments, including chromosome 9 orphons, were excluded from the earlier analysis of 587 of the donors.

Worth noting for this clone: Its antigen is still unknown. No much larger clone exists at a distance of one base, and base qualities are not known.

The junction shows trimming of 4 bases on V and 3 bases on J, and the gene matches do not reach 3 bases of it. The germline V gene supplies CDR1 SGHRS and CDR2 YFSETQ. Spanning cysteine to phenylalanine, the CDR3 consists of 15 amino acids. Only the CDR3 part of the read is kept: 45 bases, read in frame from the first base. To prepare the library, the immunoSEQ multiplex PCR assay was applied. The multiplex PCR relied on a mix of 60 forward primers for TCR Vbeta segments and 13 reverse primers for TCR Jbeta segments. Amplification of the CDR3 region of rearranged TCR beta genes was performed with a multiplex PCR assay on genomic DNA. The amplified TCR beta libraries were sequenced on the Illumina HiSeq System as 87-base-pair reads. The study's own analysis went as follows. A later analysis counted about 80 million unique TCR beta chains across the 670 or so repertoires, and roughly 9.9 million of these chains were shared by at least two donors. Raw reads were error-corrected and collapsed into unique sequences with a nearest-neighbor algorithm that merged closely related sequences to remove PCR and sequencing errors. Alignment of CDR3 sequences to IMGT reference sequences was used to assign V, D and J gene segments. Each retained sequence needed at least a six-nucleotide match to both a V gene segment and a J gene segment. A rearrangement counted as productive if the CDR3 had no stop codons and remained in frame with V and J, and every other rearrangement counted as non-productive. Following IMGT convention, CDR3 was defined as the stretch from the second conserved V-encoded cysteine to the conserved J-encoded phenylalanine. Sequences without an unambiguous match to a single V gene segment were excluded from the earlier analysis of over 500 of the donors. An earlier analysis of fewer than 750 of the donors classified V segments as functional when productive rearrangements were above 56.7% and as segregating when the standard deviation between donors was above 5%. A statistical classification framework was built for diagnosing cytomegalovirus status from the catalog of TCR beta chain sequences. V and J gene assignment, in a later analysis, came from comparing TCR nucleotide sequences with IMGT/GENE-DB human TR gene sequences. The TCRdist pipeline was used in a later analysis to assign CDR3 sequences and most-parsimonious VDJ recombination scenarios. A later analysis defined each TCR beta chain by its CDR3 amino acid sequence plus V-gene family, and excluded reads lacking a unique V-gene family. As a way to deal with suspected cross-contamination and a sequencing artifact, a later analysis dropped 450 to 600 nucleotide sequences that were highly shared and had low generation probability. In a later analysis, a clonal expansion index for each public chain was calculated from normalized within-repertoire ranks of inferred template counts. In a later analysis, generation probabilities were computed with a VDJ recombination model fitted to out-of-frame rearrangements, and the resulting probabilities were checked against IGoR. Hypergeometric tests were used in a later analysis to score TCR-TCR, TCR-HLA and TCR-CMV co-occurrence, with a repertoire-size bias correction applied to the TCR pairs. To estimate false discovery rates, a later analysis permuted the HLA or CMV assignments 20 times. A later analysis grouped co-occurring TCRs with DBSCAN, adding TCRdist sequence similarity when clustering within HLA-allele-positive subsets. Repertoires with fewer than 30,000 or more than 120,000 public chains, plus five repertoires with anomalous nucleotide sharing, were excluded from co-occurrence clustering. TCRdb holds this immuneACCESS table with in-frame rearrangements only. Some clones are missing; in checked studies, unresolved V genes explain under half, and the rest has no known cause. V, J and clone size derive from that table, while D and trimming were established from the DNA sequence. The sample includes about 100,000 clones, with about 74% observed a single time. The top ten constitute approximately 4.8% of the sample.

The cohort consisted of 650 to 850 healthy bone marrow donors. At the time of sampling, all cohort members were nominally healthy, though unrecorded immune exposures were likely present. The donor was CMV seropositive and belonged to the group of 250 to 300 seropositive cohort members. Each donor provided a peripheral blood sample, and peripheral blood mononuclear cells were used for TCR beta sequencing. Genomic DNA was extracted from the blood cell samples with the Qiagen DNeasy Blood Extraction Kit. The sequencing sample was made of PBMCs. This receptor chain uses TRBV5-1 and TRBJ2-2, with TRBD2 identical over 10 junction bases. This clonotype was sampled from a woman younger than 30 in good health and CMV-seropositive. The CDR3 sequence is CASSQLAGHTGELFF. The base sequence is TGCGCCAGCAGCCAACTAGCGGGACACACCGGGGAGCTGTTTTTT.